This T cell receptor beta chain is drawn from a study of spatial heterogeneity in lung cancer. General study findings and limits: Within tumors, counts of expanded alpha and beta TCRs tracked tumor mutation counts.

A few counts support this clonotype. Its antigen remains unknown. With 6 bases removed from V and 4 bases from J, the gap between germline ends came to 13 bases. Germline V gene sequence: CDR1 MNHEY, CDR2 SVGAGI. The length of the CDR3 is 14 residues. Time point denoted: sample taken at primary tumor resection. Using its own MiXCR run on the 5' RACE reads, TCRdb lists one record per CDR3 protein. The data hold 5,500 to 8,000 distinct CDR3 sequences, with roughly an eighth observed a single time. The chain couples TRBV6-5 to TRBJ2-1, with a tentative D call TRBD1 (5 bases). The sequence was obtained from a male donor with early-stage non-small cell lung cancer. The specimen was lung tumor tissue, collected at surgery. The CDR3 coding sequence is TGTGCCAGCAGAAGCAGTCAGGGTTACAATGAGCAGTTCTTC. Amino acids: CASRSSQGYNEQFF.